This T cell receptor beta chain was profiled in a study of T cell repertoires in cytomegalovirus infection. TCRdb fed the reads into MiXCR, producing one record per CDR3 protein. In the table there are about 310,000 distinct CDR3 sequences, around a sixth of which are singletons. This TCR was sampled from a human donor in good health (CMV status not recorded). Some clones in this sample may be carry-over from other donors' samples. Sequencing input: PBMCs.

The CDR3 bases are TGTGCCAGCAGCGTTTTCCCTAGCGGGGGGGCCGCGTATGAGCAGTTCTTC. Residues: CASSVFPSGGAAYEQFF. This chain links TRBV9 with TRBJ2-1; 12 nucleotides line up with TRBD2. The junction had 11 bases not matched to a gene; V was cut back by 2 bases and J by 8 bases. Germline assignment: CDR1 SGDLS and CDR2 YYNGEE. This CDR3 spans 17 amino acids.